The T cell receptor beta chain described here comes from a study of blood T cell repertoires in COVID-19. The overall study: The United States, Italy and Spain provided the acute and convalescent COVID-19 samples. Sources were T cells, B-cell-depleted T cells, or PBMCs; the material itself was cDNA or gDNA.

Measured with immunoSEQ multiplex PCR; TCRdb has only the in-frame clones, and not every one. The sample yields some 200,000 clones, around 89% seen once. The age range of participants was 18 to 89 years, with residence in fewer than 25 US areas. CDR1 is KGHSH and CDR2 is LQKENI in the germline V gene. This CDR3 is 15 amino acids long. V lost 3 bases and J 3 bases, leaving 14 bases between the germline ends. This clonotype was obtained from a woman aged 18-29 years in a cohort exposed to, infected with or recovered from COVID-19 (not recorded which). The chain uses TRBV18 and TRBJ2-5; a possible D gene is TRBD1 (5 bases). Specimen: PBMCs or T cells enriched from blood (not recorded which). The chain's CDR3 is CASSPAGNNKETQYF. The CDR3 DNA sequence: TGTGCCAGCTCACCCGCAGGGAATAATAAAGAGACCCAGTACTTC.